Described below is a single T cell receptor beta chain sequence and its context. Unstimulated PBMCs were sorted into CD3+CD4+ and CD3+CD8+ populations. Profiling relied on immunoSEQ multiplex PCR, and the TCRdb table lists in-frame clones only, not all of them. The data show about 75,000 clones, 84% seen once. This sample was included in a study of T cell clones after liver transplantation. The overall study: In this trial, immunosuppression withdrawal was attempted within 2 years of liver transplant. Tolerant meant at least one year fully off immunosuppression without liver enzymes above twice normal.

The CDR3 is 15 amino acids. The V gene's germline CDR1 is SGHDN and CDR2 FVKESK. The trim removed 6 bases at V and 5 bases at J, leaving 9 bases unmatched. The specimen was CD4+ T cells from blood, collected less than 50 months after liver transplant. This TCR was sampled from a human patient who received a liver transplant. Part of the T cell pool may stem from the graft donor. The chain links TRBV14 to TRBJ2-1, with TRBD2 identical over 8 bases. DNA for the CDR3: TGTGCCAGCAGTCGAGGGAGAGCGGGAGACAATGAGCAGTTCTTC. The encoded protein is CASSRGRAGDNEQFF.